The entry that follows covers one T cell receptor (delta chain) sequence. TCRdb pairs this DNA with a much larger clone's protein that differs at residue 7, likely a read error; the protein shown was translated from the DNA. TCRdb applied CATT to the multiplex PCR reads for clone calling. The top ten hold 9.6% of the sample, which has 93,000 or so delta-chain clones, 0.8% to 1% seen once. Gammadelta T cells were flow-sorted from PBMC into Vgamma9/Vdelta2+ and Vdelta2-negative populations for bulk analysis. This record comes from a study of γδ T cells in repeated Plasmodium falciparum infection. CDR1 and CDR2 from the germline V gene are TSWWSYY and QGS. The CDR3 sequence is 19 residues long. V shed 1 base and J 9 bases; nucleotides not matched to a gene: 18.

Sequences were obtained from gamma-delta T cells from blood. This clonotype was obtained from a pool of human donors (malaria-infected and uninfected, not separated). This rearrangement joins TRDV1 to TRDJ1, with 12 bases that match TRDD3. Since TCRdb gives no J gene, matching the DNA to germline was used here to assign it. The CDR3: CALGEPCFPPTGGYRELIF. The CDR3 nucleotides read TGTGCTCTTGGGGAACCGTGTTTCCCCCCAACTGGGGGATACCGAGAACTCATCTTT.